The 23 T cell receptor beta chains reported below all come from one sample, sequenced in a study of blood T cells in healthy people across ages (dated by TCRdb to 2013 to 2016). The method was 5' RACE. The instrument was an Illumina HiSeq 2500. The second PCR ran for roughly 6 to 11 cycles and used a J-beta primer mix along with a sample-barcoded 5' primer. TCRdb reanalyzed the raw reads on its own, using fastp at Q25 for trimming and MiXCR for clone calling, and kept in-frame beta chains. Every entry covers one CDR3 protein and lists the most common genes and DNA from its rows. A total of about 780,000 distinct CDR3 sequences appear in this sample, 35% to 60% of them only once. Roughly 18% of the sample lies in the top ten. The sequenced material came from blood. All receptors come from a man of 80 years or more in good health.

This chain joins TRBV11-2 and TRBJ2-7, with D perhaps TRBD2 (6 bases). Trimming removed 1 base at V and 3 bases at J, with 13 bases between. Germline V lookup: CDR1 SGHAT, CDR2 FQNNGV. The CDR3 length is 15 residues. The CDR3 region is CASSLATGVNYEQYF. The CDR3 DNA reads as TGTGCCAGCAGCTTAGCTACGGGAGTTAACTACGAGCAGTACTTC.

The genes are TRBV29-1 and TRBJ2-3; D is unclear. CDR1 and CDR2 (germline): SQVTM, ANQGSEA. The length of the CDR3 is 11 residues. The ends were cut back, 7 bases at V and 3 bases at J, with 8 bases in the middle. The CDR3 loop reads CSADITDTQYF. CDR3 nucleotides: TGCAGCGCCGATATTACAGATACGCAGTATTTT.

This clonotype was counted ten times or more. The chain has TRBV5-1 and TRBJ2-7, with 8 positions matching TRBD1. The CDR3 runs to 15 residues. Germline assignment: CDR1 SGHRS and CDR2 YFSETQ. V was pared by 0 bases and J by 2 bases, with 4 bases of the junction left unmatched. The CDR3 nucleotides are TGCGCCAGCAGCTTGGCCGGGACAGGAGCCTACGAGCAGTACTTC. Protein: CASSLAGTGAYEQYF.

This clonotype was detected ten times or more. The J gene is TRBJ2-1, the V gene TRBV7-2, with D perhaps matching TRBD2 (6 bases). The V end was cut by 5 bases, the J end by 3 bases, with 11 bases between. CDR1 SGHTA and CDR2 FQGNSA come from the germline V gene. The CDR3 extends over 14 amino acids. This CDR3 is CASSPWRDYNEQFF. CDR3 sequence (DNA): TGTGCCAGCAGCCCCTGGCGGGACTACAATGAGCAGTTCTTC.

Concerning this clonotype: The junction differs from germline at one of its ends, possibly a read error. The V call is TRBV29-1, the J call TRBJ1-4; 7 bases are a match to TRBD1. The CDR3 has 13 residues. Germline CDR1 is SQVTM and CDR2 is ANQGSEA. The CDR3 region has the DNA TGCAGCGTTGCAGGGGGGGGAGAGGAAAGACTGTTTTTT. It is translated as CSVAGGGEERLFF.

This clonotype was detected a few times. The chain combines TRBV7-2 with TRBJ2-7, with 10 bases identical to TRBD1. The CDR3 has 14 amino acids. J was trimmed by 4 bases and V by 3 bases; bases with no gene match: 3. Germline V lookup: CDR1 SGHTA, CDR2 FQGNSA. CDR3 nucleotides: TGTGCCAGCAGCTTCGACAGGGGGCCGTACGAGCAGTACTTC. Encoded protein: CASSFDRGPYEQYF.

Comment on this clonotype: It may be a read error: a sequence one base away is much more abundant. This rearrangement joins TRBV12-3 or TRBV12-4 to TRBJ2-5, with D maybe TRBD2 (5 bases). There are 15 residues in the CDR3. V was clipped by 0 bases and J by 1 base, with 9 bases between them. The CDR3 loop is CASSLALRAQETQYF. The CDR3 nucleotides are TGTGCCAGCAGTTTAGCATTGCGGGCCCAAGAGACCCAGTACTTC.

As for this clonotype: Being one base from a much bigger clone, this may be a read error. The genes are TRBV5-1 and TRBJ1-4, with a weak D call TRBD1 (5 bases). This CDR3 spans 14 amino acids. Germline V lookup: CDR1 SGHRS, CDR2 YFSETQ. The V end was cut by 5 bases, the J end by 1 base, with 9 bases between. The CDR3 sequence is CASRLTVTNEKLFF. The CDR3 DNA reads as TGCGCCAGCAGATTGACAGTAACTAATGAAAAACTGTTTTTT.

The chain recombines TRBV15 with TRBJ2-7, with 10 bases identical to TRBD2. This CDR3 region has 16 residues. Germline CDR1 is LNHNV and CDR2 is YYDKDF (reference sequence). Trimming at V came to 1 base and at J to 6 bases, leaving 9 bases not matched to a gene. For the CDR3, the DNA is TGTGCCACCAGCAGAGGCATGACTAGCGGGCTTTTCGAGCAGTACTTC. It specifies CATSRGMTSGLFEQYF.

This clonotype showed up just a few times. CDR3 in DNA: TGTGCCAGCTCCCAGGTGTACCGGGAGCTGTTTTTT. Amino acid sequence: CASSQVYRELFF. The chain is built from TRBV7-2 and TRBJ2-2; no firm D call. The CDR3 has 12 amino acids. V lost 8 bases and J 9 bases, leaving 13 bases between the germline ends. Looked up from germline, CDR1 is SGHTA and CDR2 is FQGNSA.

This clonotype was found a few times. The chain uses TRBV7-2 and TRBJ1-2, with TRBD1 matching over 10 bases. The V and J ends lost 1 base and 2 bases, in that order; junction bases with no gene match: 4. This CDR3 contains 16 residues. From germline, CDR1 is SGHTA and CDR2 FQGNSA. The CDR3 DNA reads as TGTGCCAGCAGCTTAGAGGGACAGGGGATAAACTATGGCTACACCTTC. Translated, it gives CASSLEGQGINYGYTF.

The chain has TRBV7-2 and TRBJ2-5, with TRBD2 matching over 8 bases. The end of the DNA is better explained by TRBJ2-7, so the J call may be wrong. Germline V lookup: CDR1 SGHTA, CDR2 FQGNSA. This CDR3 is built from 15 residues. The CDR3 loop reads CASSLVTGGGYEQYF. The CDR3 DNA reads as TGTGCCAGCAGCTTAGTCACGGGAGGGGGCTACGAGCAGTACTTC.

The chain couples TRBV5-1 to TRBJ2-6; D could derive from TRBD1 or TRBD2 (5 bases each). The CDR3 sequence is 18 residues long. Germline V gene lookup returns CDR1 SGHRS and CDR2 YFSETQ. V dropped 4 bases and J dropped 0 bases, with 17 bases sitting between them. CDR3 in amino acids: CASSLQDIGGSGANVLTF. The CDR3 DNA is TGCGCCAGCAGCCTTCAGGACATCGGAGGCTCTGGGGCCAACGTCCTGACTTTC.

The chain is built from TRBV25-1 and TRBJ2-1; 7 positions match TRBD2. The CDR3 spans 15 residues. V gave up 4 bases and J gave up 6 bases; unmatched junction bases: 9. CDR1 is MGHDK, CDR2 SYGVNS, per germline. The CDR3 protein is CASSALAGRANEQFF. The CDR3 DNA reads as TGTGCCAGCAGTGCCTTAGCGGGTCGGGCCAATGAGCAGTTCTTC. The full variable domain, rest sourced from reference TRBV25-1 and TRBJ2-1, is EADIYQTPRYLVIGTGKKITLECSQTMGHDKMYWYQQDPGMELHLIHYSYGVNSTEKGDLSSESTVSRIRTEHFPLTLESARPSHTSQYLCASSALAGRANEQFFGPGTRLTVL.

Only a few counts were recorded for this clonotype. The chain is built from TRBV20-1 and TRBJ2-1; D is possibly TRBD2 (5 bases). The end of the DNA aligns better with TRBJ2-7, so the J call may be wrong. The germline gives CDR1 DFQATT, CDR2 SNEGSKA (reference sequence). This CDR3 region has 15 residues. CDR3 in amino acids: CSARSGLSSYNEQYF. CDR3 in DNA: TGCAGTGCTAGGTCGGGGTTGAGCTCCTACAATGAGCAGTACTTC.

This clonotype was seen a handful of times. The rearrangement uses TRBV4-3 and TRBJ1-5; perhaps TRBD1 as D (6 bases). The V gene lost 1 base and the J gene lost 10 bases, with 14 bases spanning the gap. Germline values: CDR1 LGHNA, CDR2 YSLEER. This CDR3 spans 14 amino acids. CDR3 region: CASSQGRQVRPQHF. CDR3 coding DNA: TGCGCCAGCAGCCAAGGCAGACAGGTTCGCCCCCAGCATTTT.

The chain carries TRBV30 and TRBJ1-1; no clear D gene. Germline V gives CDR1 GTSNPN, CDR2 SVGIG (reference sequence). The CDR3 is 14 amino acids. V was pared by 2 bases and J by 1 base, with 11 bases between. DNA for the CDR3: TGTGCCTGGAGTAATTTTCCGGGGAACACTGAAGCTTTCTTT. Its translation: CAWSNFPGNTEAFF.

This clonotype showed up many times. The chain couples TRBV20-1 to TRBJ2-3; D uncertain. V dropped 7 bases and J dropped 2 bases, with 13 bases sitting between them. CDR1 and CDR2 from the germline V gene are DFQATT and SNEGSKA (reference sequence). The CDR3 length is 13 residues. In DNA form, the CDR3 reads TGCAGTGAGGCTAGAACTAACACAGATACGCAGTATTTT. Translating it yields CSEARTNTDTQYF.

In this sample, this clonotype turned up a few times. The J gene is TRBJ2-5, the V gene TRBV20-1, with 8 bases matching TRBD1. Germline CDR1 and CDR2: DFQATT and SNEGSKA (reference sequence). The CDR3 extends over 11 amino acids. The CDR3 nucleotides are TGCATCACAGGGGGTCAAGAGACCCAGTACTTC. It encodes CITGGQETQYF.

This clonotype has more than one count but fewer than ten. V usage is TRBV12-3 or TRBV12-4 and J usage is TRBJ1-6; D is ambiguous. The CDR3 spans 14 residues. V lost 3 bases, J lost 7 bases, and 10 bases lay in between. In DNA, the CDR3 is TGTGCCAGCAGTTTCTTGGGTAACAATTCACCCCTCCACTTT. Translated: CASSFLGNNSPLHF.

This clonotype was found a few times. An end of the junction does not agree with germline; a read error may underlie this. The chain uses TRBV5-1 and TRBJ2-7, with 7 bases aligning to TRBD1. Germline V gene lookup returns CDR1 SGHRS and CDR2 YFSETQ. This CDR3 contains 15 residues. CDR3 in DNA: TGCGCCAGCAGTTTGGATCCGGGACAGAGTTACGAGCAGTACTTC. As protein: CASSLDPGQSYEQYF.

This clonotype was recorded once. The chain is built from TRBV20-1 and TRBJ2-1; either TRBD1 or TRBD2 may fit D (5 bases each). CDR1 and CDR2 from the germline V gene are DFQATT and SNEGSKA (reference sequence). Trimming pared 6 bases from V and 5 bases from J, leaving 23 bases between. The CDR3 loop spans 16 amino acids. This CDR3 reads CSADNEGTGYNNEQFF. The CDR3 DNA is TGCAGTGCCGACAACGAAGGGACCGGCTACAACAATGAGCAGTTCTTC.

The V gene is TRBV6-6, the J gene TRBJ1-5, with a weak D call TRBD1 (5 bases). The germline V and J ends were trimmed by 4 bases and 6 bases, with 10 bases remaining between them. This CDR3 has 13 residues. Germline V gives CDR1 MNHNY, CDR2 SVGAGI (reference sequence). As DNA, the CDR3 is TGTGCCAGCAGTTCGGGGGTAGGTCAGCCCCAGCATTTT. This translates into CASSSGVGQPQHF.